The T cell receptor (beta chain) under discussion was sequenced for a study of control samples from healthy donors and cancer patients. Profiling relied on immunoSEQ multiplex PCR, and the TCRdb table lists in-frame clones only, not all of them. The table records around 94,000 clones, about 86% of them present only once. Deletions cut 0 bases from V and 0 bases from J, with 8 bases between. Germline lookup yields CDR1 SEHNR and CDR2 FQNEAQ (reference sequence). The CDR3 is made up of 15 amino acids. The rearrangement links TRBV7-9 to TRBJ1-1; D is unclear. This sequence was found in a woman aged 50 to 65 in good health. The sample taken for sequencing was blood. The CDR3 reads CASSLAGSVNTEAFF. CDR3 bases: TGTGCCAGCAGCTTAGCGGGTTCGGTGAACACTGAAGCTTTCTTT.